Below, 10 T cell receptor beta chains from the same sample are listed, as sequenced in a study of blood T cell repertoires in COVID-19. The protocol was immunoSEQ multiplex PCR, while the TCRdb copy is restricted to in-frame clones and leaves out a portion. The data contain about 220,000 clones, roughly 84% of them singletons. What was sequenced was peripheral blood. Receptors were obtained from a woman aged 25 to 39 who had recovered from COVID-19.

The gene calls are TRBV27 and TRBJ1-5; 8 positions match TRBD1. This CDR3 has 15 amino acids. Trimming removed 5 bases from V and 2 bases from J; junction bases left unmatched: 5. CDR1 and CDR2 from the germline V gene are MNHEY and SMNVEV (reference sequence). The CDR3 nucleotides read TGTGCCAGCAGTCCGGGACAGGCCCGCAATCAGCCCCAGCATTTT. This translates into CASSPGQARNQPQHF.

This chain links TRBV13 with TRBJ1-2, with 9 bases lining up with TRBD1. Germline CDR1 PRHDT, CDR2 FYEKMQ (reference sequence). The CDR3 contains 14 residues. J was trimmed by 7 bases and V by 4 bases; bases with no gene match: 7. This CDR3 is CASSSLQGAGGYTF. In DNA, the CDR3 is TGTGCCAGCAGCTCCCTACAGGGGGCGGGTGGCTACACCTTC.

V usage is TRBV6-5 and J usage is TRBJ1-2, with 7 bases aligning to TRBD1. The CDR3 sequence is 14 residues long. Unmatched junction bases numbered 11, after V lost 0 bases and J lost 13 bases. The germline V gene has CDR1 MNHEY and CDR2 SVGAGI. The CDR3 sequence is CASSYSGTAGPGTF. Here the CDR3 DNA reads TGTGCCAGCAGTTACTCCGGGACAGCCGGCCCGGGCACCTTC.

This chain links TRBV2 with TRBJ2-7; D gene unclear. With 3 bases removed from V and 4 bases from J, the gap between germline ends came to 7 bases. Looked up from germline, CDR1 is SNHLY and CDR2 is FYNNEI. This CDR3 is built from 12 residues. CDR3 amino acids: CASSETSYEQYF. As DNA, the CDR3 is TGTGCCAGCAGTGAGACAAGTTACGAGCAGTACTTC.

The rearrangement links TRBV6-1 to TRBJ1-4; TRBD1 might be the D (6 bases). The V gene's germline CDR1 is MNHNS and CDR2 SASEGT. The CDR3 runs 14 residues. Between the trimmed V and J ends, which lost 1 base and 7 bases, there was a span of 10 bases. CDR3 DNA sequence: TGTGCCAGCAGTGAAGGGGCAGGGGTTGAAAAACTGTTTTTT. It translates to CASSEGAGVEKLFF.

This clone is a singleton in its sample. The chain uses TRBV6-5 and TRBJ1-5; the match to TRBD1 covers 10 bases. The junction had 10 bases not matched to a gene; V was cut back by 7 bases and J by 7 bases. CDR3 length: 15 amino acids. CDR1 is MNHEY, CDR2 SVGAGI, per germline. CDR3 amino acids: CASTSRGQGWQPQHF. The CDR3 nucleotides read TGTGCCAGCACCTCAAGGGGACAGGGGTGGCAGCCCCAGCATTTT.

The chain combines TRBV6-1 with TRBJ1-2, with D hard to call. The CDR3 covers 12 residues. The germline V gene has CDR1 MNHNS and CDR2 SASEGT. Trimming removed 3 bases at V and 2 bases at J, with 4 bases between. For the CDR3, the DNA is TGTGCCAGCAGTGAGAGGAACTATGGCTACACCTTC. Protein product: CASSERNYGYTF.

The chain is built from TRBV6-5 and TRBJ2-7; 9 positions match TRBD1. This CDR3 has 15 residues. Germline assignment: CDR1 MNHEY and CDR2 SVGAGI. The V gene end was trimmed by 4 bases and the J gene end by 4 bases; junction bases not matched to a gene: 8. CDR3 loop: CASSLYETGGYEQYF. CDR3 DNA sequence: TGTGCCAGCAGTTTATATGAGACAGGGGGATACGAGCAGTACTTC.

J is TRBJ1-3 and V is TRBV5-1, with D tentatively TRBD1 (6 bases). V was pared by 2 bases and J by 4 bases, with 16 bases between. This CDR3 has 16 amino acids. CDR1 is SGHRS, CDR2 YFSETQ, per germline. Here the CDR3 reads CASSLWTVSSGNTIYF. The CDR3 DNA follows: TGCGCCAGCAGCTTATGGACAGTAAGTTCCGGAAACACCATATATTTT.

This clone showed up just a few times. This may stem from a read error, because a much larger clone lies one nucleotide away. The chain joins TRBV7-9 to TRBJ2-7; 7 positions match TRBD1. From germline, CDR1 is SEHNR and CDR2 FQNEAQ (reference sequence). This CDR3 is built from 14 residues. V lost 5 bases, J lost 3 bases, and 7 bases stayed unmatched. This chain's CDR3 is CASSHRDSNYEQYF. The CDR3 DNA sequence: TGTGCCAGCAGCCACCGGGACAGTAACTACGAGCAGTACTTC. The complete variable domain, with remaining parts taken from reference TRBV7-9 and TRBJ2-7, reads DTGVSQNPRHKITKRGQNVTFRCDPISEHNRLYWYRQTLGQGPEFLTYFQNEAQLEKSRLLSDRFSAERPKGSFSTLEIQRTEQGDSAMYLCASSHRDSNYEQYFGPGTRLTVT.